The present T cell receptor (beta chain) was sequenced within a study of T cell responses to AZD1222 COVID-19 vaccine. At the level of the study: Pooled together were second doses at about 4 or about 12 weeks.

Points on this clone: Its cognate antigen is unknown.

Sequenced by immunoSEQ multiplex PCR; TCRdb stores in-frame clones only, minus some. The sample lists under 130,000 clones, over 85% occurring once. CDR1 and CDR2 (germline): SGHAT, FQDESV (reference sequence). Deletions cut 5 bases from V and 7 bases from J, with 17 bases between. The CDR3 has 14 residues. Findings and limits, study-wide: Once two AZD1222 doses were given, Spike-specific TCR breadth and depth went up. The donor group comprised mostly white British people and more females; the analysis possibly underestimated clonal diversity. CD4 TCRs covered the whole spike, strongest at regions 160-218 and 743-854.

The chain has TRBV11-1 and TRBJ1-1; a weak D match, TRBD1 (6 bases). This sample comprised peripheral blood, obtained on day 0 of AZD1222 vaccination. The source of this sequence is an adult in good health. The CDR3 sequence is CASSPRTAGGEAFF. The CDR3 DNA reads TGTGCCAGCAGCCCCCGGACAGCCGGAGGTGAAGCTTTCTTT.